The T cell receptor beta chain described here comes from a study of cytomegalovirus exposure and HLA in healthy donors. The PCR made use of 60 Vbeta and 13 Jbeta primers. TCRdb's table, derived via immunoSEQ multiplex PCR, lists solely in-frame clones and lacks some. Of some 150,000 clones listed, over 65% are singletons. CDR1 SGHDN and CDR2 FVKESK come from the germline V gene. This CDR3 has 16 residues. With V trimmed by 0 bases and J by 7 bases, 8 bases remained unmatched. The sample taken for sequencing was PBMCs. V is TRBV14 and J is TRBJ1-4; 7 nucleotides align to TRBD1. This TCR was recovered from a man between 35 and 55 years old in good health and CMV-seronegative. The CDR3 sequence: CASSQEKAGGLEKLFF. The DNA of the CDR3 is TGTGCCAGCAGCCAAGAAAAGGCAGGGGGACTTGAAAAACTGTTTTTT.